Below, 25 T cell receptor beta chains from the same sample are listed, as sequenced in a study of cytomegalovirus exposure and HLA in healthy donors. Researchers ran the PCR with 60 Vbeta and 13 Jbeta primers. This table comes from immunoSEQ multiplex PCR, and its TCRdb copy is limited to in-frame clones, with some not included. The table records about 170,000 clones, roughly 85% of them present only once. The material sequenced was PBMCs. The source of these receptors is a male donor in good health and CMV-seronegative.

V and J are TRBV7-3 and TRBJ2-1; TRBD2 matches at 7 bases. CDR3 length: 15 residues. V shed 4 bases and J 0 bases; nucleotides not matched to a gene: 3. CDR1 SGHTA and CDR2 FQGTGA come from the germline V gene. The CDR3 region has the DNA TGTGCCAGCAGCTCTCTAGCGGCCTCCTACAATGAGCAGTTCTTC. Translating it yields CASSSLAASYNEQFF.

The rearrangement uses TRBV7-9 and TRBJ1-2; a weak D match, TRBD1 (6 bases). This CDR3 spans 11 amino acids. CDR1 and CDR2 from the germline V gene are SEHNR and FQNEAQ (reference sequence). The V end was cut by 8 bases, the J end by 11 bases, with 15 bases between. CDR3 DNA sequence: TGTGCCAGCGGGTCAGGGGATGAATACACCTTC. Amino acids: CASGSGDEYTF.

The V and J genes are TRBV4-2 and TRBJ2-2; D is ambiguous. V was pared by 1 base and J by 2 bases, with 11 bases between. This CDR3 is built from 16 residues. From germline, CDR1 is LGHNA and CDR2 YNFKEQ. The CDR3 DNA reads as TGTGCCAGCAGCCAAGGCGGTATGGTTAACACCGGGGAGCTGTTTTTT. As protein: CASSQGGMVNTGELFF.

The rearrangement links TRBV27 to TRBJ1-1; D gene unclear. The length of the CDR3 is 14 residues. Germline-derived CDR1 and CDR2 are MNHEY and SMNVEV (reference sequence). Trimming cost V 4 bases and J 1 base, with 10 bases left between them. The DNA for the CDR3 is TGTGCCAGCAGTTCCACGTTCAGGAACACTGAAGCTTTCTTT. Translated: CASSSTFRNTEAFF.

DNA of the CDR3: TGTGCCAGCAGCTTGGTAACAGGGGGCTATGGCTACACCTTC. Translation: CASSLVTGGYGYTF. The rearrangement joins TRBV5-4 to TRBJ1-2; 8 bases are a match to TRBD1. Trimming removed 0 bases from V and 4 bases from J; junction bases left unmatched: 2. The CDR3 has 14 amino acids. Germline V gives CDR1 SGHNT, CDR2 YYREEE (reference sequence).

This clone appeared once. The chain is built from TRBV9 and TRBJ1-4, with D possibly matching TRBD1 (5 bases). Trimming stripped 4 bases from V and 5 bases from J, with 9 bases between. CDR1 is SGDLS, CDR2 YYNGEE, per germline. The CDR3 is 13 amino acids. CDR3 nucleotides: TGTGCCAGCAGCACACGACAGAATGAAAAACTGTTTTTT. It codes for CASSTRQNEKLFF.

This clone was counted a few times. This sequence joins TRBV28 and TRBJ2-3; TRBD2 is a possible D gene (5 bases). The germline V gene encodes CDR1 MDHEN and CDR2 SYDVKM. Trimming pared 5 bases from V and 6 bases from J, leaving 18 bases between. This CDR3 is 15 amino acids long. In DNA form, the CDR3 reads TGTGCCAGCAGTAACCCAGCTGGAGGAGCTGATACGCAGTATTTT. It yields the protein CASSNPAGGADTQYF.

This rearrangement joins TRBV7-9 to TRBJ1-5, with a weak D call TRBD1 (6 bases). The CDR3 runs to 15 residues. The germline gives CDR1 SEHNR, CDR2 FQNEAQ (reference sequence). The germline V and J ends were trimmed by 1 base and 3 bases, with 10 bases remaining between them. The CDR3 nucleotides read TGTGCCAGCAGCTTAGGACAGGATGCCAATCAGCCCCAGCATTTT. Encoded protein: CASSLGQDANQPQHF.

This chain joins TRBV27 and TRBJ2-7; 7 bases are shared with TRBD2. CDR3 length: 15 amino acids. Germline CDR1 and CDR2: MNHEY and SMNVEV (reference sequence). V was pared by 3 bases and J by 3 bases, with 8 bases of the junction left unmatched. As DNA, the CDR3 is TGTGCCAGCAGTTTTTCCAGCGGGACCCTCTACGAGCAGTACTTC. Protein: CASSFSSGTLYEQYF.

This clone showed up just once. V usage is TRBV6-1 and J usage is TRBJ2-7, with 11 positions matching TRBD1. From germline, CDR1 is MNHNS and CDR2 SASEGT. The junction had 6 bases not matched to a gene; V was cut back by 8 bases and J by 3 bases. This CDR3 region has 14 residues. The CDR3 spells CASSAGTGGYEQYF. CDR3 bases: TGTGCCAGCTCGGCCGGGACAGGGGGCTACGAGCAGTACTTC.

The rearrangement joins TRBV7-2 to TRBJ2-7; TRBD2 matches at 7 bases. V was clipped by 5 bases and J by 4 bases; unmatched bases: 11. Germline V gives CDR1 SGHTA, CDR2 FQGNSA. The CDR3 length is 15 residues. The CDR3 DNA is TGTGCCAGCAGCGCGGCTAGCGGTAGCTTGTACGAGCAGTACTTC. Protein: CASSAASGSLYEQYF.

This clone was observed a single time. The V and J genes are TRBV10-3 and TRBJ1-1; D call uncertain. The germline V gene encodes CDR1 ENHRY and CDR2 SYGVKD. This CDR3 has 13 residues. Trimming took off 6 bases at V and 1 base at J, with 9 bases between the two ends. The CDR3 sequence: CAISPARNTEAFF. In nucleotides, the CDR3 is TGTGCCATCAGCCCGGCTAGGAACACTGAAGCTTTCTTT.

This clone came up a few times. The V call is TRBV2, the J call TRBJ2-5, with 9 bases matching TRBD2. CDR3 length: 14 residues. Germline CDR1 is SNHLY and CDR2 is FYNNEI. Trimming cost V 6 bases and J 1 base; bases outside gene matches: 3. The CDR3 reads CASRRGGSQETQYF. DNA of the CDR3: TGTGCCAGCAGGCGGGGGGGCTCCCAAGAGACCCAGTACTTC.

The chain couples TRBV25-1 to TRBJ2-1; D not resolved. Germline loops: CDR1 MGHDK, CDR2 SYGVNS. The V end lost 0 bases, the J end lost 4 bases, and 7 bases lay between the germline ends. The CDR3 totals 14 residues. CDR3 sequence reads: CASSEYRQYNEQFF. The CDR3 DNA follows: TGTGCCAGCAGTGAATACAGGCAGTACAATGAGCAGTTCTTC.

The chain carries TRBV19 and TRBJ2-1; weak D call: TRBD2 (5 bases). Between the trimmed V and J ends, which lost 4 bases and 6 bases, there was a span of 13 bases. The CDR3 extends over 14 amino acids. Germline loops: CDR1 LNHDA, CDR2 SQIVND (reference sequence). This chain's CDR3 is CASSKGALGNEQFF. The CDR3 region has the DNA TGTGCCAGTAGTAAGGGAGCGCTGGGCAATGAGCAGTTCTTC.

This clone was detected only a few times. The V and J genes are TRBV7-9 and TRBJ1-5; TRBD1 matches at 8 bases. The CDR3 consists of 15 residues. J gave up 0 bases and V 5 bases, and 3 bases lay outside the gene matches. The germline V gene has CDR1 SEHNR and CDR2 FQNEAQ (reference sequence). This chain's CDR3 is CASSPQGDSNQPQHF. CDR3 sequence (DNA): TGTGCCAGCAGCCCACAGGGGGATAGCAATCAGCCCCAGCATTTT.

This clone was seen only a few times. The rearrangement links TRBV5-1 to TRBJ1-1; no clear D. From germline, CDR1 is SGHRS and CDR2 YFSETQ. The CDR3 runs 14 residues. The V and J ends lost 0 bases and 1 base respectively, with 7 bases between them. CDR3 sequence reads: CASSLEQSNTEAFF. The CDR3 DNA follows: TGCGCCAGCAGCTTGGAACAGTCGAACACTGAAGCTTTCTTT.

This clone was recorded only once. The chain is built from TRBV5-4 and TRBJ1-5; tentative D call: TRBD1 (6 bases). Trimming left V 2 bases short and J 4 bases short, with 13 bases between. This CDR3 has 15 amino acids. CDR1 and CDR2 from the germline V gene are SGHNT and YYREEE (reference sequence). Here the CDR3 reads CASSLGGAKNQPQHF. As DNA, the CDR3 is TGTGCCAGCAGCTTAGGGGGAGCGAAGAATCAGCCCCAGCATTTT.

In DNA form, the CDR3 reads TGTGCCAGCAGCCCGGATGGGACAGCCTACGAGCAGTACTTC. This gives the protein CASSPDGTAYEQYF. The gene calls are TRBV9 and TRBJ2-7, with 7 bases lining up with TRBD1. CDR1 is SGDLS, CDR2 YYNGEE, per germline. The CDR3 is 14 residues long. V shed 4 bases, J shed 2 bases, and the junction held 6 bases outside the gene matches.

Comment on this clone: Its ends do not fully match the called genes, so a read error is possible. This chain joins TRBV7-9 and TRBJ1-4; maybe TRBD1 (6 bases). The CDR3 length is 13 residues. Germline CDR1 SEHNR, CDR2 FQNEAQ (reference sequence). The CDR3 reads CSSVAGAREKLFF. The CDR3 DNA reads TGTTCCAGCGTGGCGGGGGCTCGTGAAAAACTGTTTTTT. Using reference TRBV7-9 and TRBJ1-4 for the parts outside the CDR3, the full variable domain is DTGVSQNPRHKITKRGQNVTFRCDPISEHNRLYWYRQTLGQGPEFLTYFQNEAQLEKSRLLSDRFSAERPKGSFSTLEIQRTEQGDSAMYLCSSVAGAREKLFFGSGTQLSVL.

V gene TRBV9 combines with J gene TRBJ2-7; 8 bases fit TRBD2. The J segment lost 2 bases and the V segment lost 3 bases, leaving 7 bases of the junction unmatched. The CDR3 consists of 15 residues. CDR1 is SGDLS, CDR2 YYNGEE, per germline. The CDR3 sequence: CASSATSGVTYEQYF. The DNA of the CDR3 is TGTGCCAGCAGCGCCACTAGCGGAGTAACCTACGAGCAGTACTTC.

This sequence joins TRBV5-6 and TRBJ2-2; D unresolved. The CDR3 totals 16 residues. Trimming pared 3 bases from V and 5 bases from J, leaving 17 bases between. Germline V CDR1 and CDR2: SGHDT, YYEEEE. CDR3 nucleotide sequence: TGTGCCAGCAGCTCCTTACCGGTCCAGGTTACCGGGGAGCTGTTTTTT. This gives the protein CASSSLPVQVTGELFF.

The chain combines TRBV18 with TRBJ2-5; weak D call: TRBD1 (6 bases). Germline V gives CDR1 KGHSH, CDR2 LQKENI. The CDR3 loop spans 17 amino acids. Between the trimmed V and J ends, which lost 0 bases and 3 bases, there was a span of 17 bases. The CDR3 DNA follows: TGTGCCAGCTCACCACCCAACCACAGGGATCCCAAAGAGACCCAGTACTTC. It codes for CASSPPNHRDPKETQYF. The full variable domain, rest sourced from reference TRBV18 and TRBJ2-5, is NAGVMQNPRHLVRRRGQEARLRCSPMKGHSHVYWYRQLPEEGLKFMVYLQKENIIDESGMPKERFSAEFPKEGPSILRIQQVVRGDSAAYFCASSPPNHRDPKETQYFGPGTRLLVL.

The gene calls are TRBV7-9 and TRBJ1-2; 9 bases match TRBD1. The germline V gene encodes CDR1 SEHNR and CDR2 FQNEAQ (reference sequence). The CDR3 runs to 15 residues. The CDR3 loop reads CSIPRDRVRADGYTF. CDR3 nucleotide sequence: TGTTCCATCCCCAGGGACAGGGTTCGCGCTGATGGCTACACCTTC. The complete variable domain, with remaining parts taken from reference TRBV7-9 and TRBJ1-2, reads DTGVSQNPRHKITKRGQNVTFRCDPISEHNRLYWYRQTLGQGPEFLTYFQNEAQLEKSRLLSDRFSAERPKGSFSTLEIQRTEQGDSAMYLCSIPRDRVRADGYTFGSGTRLTVV.

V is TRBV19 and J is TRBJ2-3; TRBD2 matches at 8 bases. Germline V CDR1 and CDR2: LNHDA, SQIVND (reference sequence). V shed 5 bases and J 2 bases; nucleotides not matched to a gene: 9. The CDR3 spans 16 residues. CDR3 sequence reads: CASSLRAGGLTDTQYF. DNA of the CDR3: TGTGCCAGTAGTCTCAGGGCGGGGGGCCTCACAGATACGCAGTATTTT.